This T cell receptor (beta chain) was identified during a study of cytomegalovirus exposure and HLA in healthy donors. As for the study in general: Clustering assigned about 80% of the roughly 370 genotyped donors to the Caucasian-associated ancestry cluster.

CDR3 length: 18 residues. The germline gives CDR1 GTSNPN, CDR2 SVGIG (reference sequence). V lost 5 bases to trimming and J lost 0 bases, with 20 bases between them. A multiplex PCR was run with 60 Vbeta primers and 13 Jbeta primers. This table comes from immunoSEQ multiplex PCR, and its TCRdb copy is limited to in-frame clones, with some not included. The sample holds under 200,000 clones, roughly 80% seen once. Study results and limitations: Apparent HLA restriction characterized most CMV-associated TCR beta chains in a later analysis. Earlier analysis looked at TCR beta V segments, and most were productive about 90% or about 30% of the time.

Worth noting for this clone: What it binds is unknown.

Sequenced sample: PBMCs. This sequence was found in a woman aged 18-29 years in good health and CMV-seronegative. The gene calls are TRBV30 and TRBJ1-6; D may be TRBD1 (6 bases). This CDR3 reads CAWAGQIVRSSYNSPLHF. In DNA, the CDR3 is TGTGCCTGGGCAGGACAGATTGTGCGGAGCTCCTATAATTCACCCCTCCACTTT.